This T cell receptor (beta chain) is from a study of a mutant IDH1 vaccine in newly diagnosed glioma (dated by TCRdb to the early 2020s). Study-wide context: In the chemotherapy-containing groups, vaccination started alongside temozolomide cycles, whereas in patients who had radiotherapy alone it started 4-6 weeks after radiotherapy. Of the approximately 30 treated patients, around 62% were male and 37.5% were female, and a mean age of roughly 37 years was recorded. Prior to enrollment, patients had been given standard therapy consisting of radiotherapy alone, temozolomide alone, or radiochemotherapy with temozolomide, with the combination given to most patients. Visit V12 was the week-35 safety follow-up and visit V13 was the week-47 end of study. Peripheral blood samples were drawn at six visits, namely V03 (baseline), V05, V07, V10, V12 and V13. Longitudinal TCRB deep sequencing was performed for some 25 treated patients wherever samples were available for exploratory analyses.

Study-wide findings and limitations: It was noted by the authors that analyses of patient blood samples could not be reproduced owing to sample limitations. Selection of PBMC samples for TCRB deep sequencing was based on availability. Across multiple MHC alleles, vaccine-induced immune responses were seen in 90% to 95% of patients. Pseudoprogression seemed to be unrelated to changes in the top peripheral T cell clonotypes found by TCRB sequencing.

As for this clone: The antigen it binds to is not known. One base away there is no much larger clone; base qualities are not given.

A distance of 16 bases separates the germline ends of V and J, which lose 6 bases and 7 bases respectively. From its cysteine to its phenylalanine, the CDR3 spans 12 amino acids. Only the CDR3 DNA stays, 36 bases, in frame from base 1. The germline V gene yields SQVTM for CDR1 and ANQGSEA for CDR2. This specimen's time point label, per the study, means: week 35, safety follow-up. Each vaccine dose was 300 ug of a 20-mer mutant IDH1 peptide in Montanide, given subcutaneously with topical imiquimod. Eight vaccinations were administered to patients in weeks 1, 3, 5, 7, 11, 15, 19 and 23, corresponding to visits V03 through V10. All donors had newly diagnosed IDH1-mutant astrocytomas of WHO grade 3 or 4 that showed loss of nuclear ATRX. The samples were drawn from NOA16, a multicentre, single-arm, open-label phase I trial in Germany that tested a mutant IDH1 peptide vaccine in humans for the first time. Genomic DNA for TCRB sequencing was isolated from EDTA blood with the DNeasy Blood and Tissue Kit.

Receptors were amplified or captured by the immunoSEQ multiplex PCR assay. The hsTCRB Kit was used according to the manufacturer's protocol to amplify rearranged TCR beta chain sequences. Sequencing of TCRB libraries was carried out on an Illumina MiSeq. Per the source publication's procedure: The kit vendor's proprietary platform handled demultiplexing, trimming and gene mapping. Held by TCRdb, this immuneACCESS table contains in-frame sequences only and omits some clones. Under half of the omission traces to an unresolved V gene where checked; the cause of the rest is unknown. V, J and clone size reflect that table, while D and trimming were determined from the DNA. Present in this sample are about 50,000 clones, around 84% of which were seen just once. Roughly 4% of the sample rests with the top ten.

The sample was PBMCs, taken from a glioma patient whose treatment included an IDH1 peptide vaccine. The sequence was obtained from a woman under 30 with glioma. The sequence is built from TRBV29-1 and TRBJ2-7; the D segment is perhaps TRBD1 or TRBD2, each sharing 5 matched bases. The CDR3 region reads CSVTGTVKEQYF. The nucleotide sequence is TGCAGCGTGACTGGGACGGTGAAGGAGCAGTACTTC.